The present entry profiles one T cell receptor (beta chain) with its context. Its antigen remains unidentified. No base quality values were provided; no much bigger clone lies one nucleotide off. The data originate from a study of cytomegalovirus exposure and HLA in healthy donors (dated by TCRdb to between 2016 and 2019). Regarding the research as a whole: An earlier analysis of roughly 500 of the donors reported about 290 Gb of sequence data and roughly 100 million unique TCR beta sequences from some 180 million T cells. An earlier analysis of around 580 of the donors used high-throughput TCR beta sequencing to judge whether each TCR beta V gene segment behaved as functional or pseudogenic. Four to six DR-DQ haplotypes were handled as single units for association and clustering, since linkage in the cohort was strong. Donor age, sex, ethnicity and CMV serostatus were collected together with the repertoire data. All discovery cohort repertoires had been generated on a single sequencing platform. In addition to the first cohort of 666 subjects, a separate validation cohort of 120 different subjects was used. In a later analysis, previously published TCR beta repertoires from 550 to 750 donors were re-analyzed and high-resolution HLA genotyping was added so that TCR occurrence patterns could be studied. On average, around 240,000 unique TCR beta nucleotide sequences were sequenced per donor among a few hundred genotyped donors of the cohort, with roughly a sixth of those sequences being non-productive. The study aimed to test whether cataloging public T cell receptors could reveal signatures of past pathogen exposure. The genetic ancestry cluster associated with self-reported Caucasian donors included around 76% of the approximately 430 genotyped donors. An early release that covered approximately 600 HLA-typed donors contained about 300 gigabases of sequencing data and around 85 million unique TCR sequences. In the later analysis, no new phenotypic data were used to find candidate immune exposures; instead, reliance was placed on TCR beta sequences and their occurrence across donors. Genome-wide SNP genotypes for about 65% of the roughly 670 donors were used in a later genetic analysis, which treated that subset as a discovery cohort. The number of typed donors differed by locus: 629-630 for A, B, C, DRB1 and DQB1; 500 to 550 for DQA1; some 610 for DPA1; and roughly 490 for DPB1. Both class I and class II loci were covered by HLA typing, at four-digit resolution. The T cell repertoires of 550 to 850 subjects were profiled by immunosequencing and related to cytomegalovirus serostatus. To predict cytomegalovirus infection status, the study brought together high-throughput TCR immunosequencing, statistical association of individual TCRs with disease status, and machine learning.

Overall results and qualifications from the work: Sequencing depth was assumed to be roughly uniform across donors in the presence/absence analyses, though that assumption may not hold. In a later analysis, HLA-associated TCR beta chains were found to be more clonally expanded and to have lower generation probabilities than equally common non-associated chains. In a later analysis, most CMV-associated TCR beta chains were found to appear HLA-restricted, with HLA associations seemingly driven largely by CMV exposure. A further reported finding was that TCR beta sequences accurately predicted the HLA-A and HLA-B alleles for most subjects in the first cohort. A group of highly shared sequence variants was considered likely to be a technical artifact of the sequencing pipeline. Most TCR sequences were seen in very few donors, while some public TCRs were found in many individuals. CMV serostatus was the only immune exposure information available for the cohort. A later genetic analysis reported fewer N-insertions in productive TCRs among donors in an Asian-associated ancestry cluster than the approximately 670-donor mean. In this cohort, only TCR beta chains were sequenced, and detectable features were limited by the absence of alpha or paired-chain data. The earlier analysis of about 600 of the donors excluded about 16 rarely observed V segments, including chromosome 9 orphons, because counts were too low. The study gave a list of about 150 TCR beta chains associated with cytomegalovirus. Because HLA typing was missing for some donors at each locus, association tests included only the typed subset. A few of the identified cytomegalovirus-associated TCR beta chains were confirmed in vitro to be specific for cytomegalovirus antigens. An association between a missense DCLRE1C variant and V-gene and J-gene trimming of TCR beta chains was found in a later genetic analysis and replicated in an independent cohort. Several of the top co-occurrence clusters appeared to be linked to parvovirus B19, influenza, CMV and Epstein-Barr virus, according to a later analysis. The classifier was reported to diagnose cytomegalovirus status with high specificity and sensitivity in both the original and validation cohorts. Specific HLA alleles were associated with 15,000 to 20,000 TCR beta sequences at a false discovery rate of 0.05 in a later analysis. Assigning TCR associations to individual alleles was difficult when HLA alleles, especially DR and DQ, strongly co-occurred. In an earlier analysis of about 600 of the donors, most TCR beta V segments appeared in productive rearrangements about 87% or about 30% of the time, broadly matching IMGT annotations. It was suggested by the authors that the approach could potentially be generalized to other disease states and immunological phenotypes. Correlated functional status among segregating V segments might reflect linkage disequilibrium, but an unknown experimental factor could not be ruled out. In a later analysis, the rate of TCR association differed among HLA loci, with DRB1 alleles having the most associated TCRs and HLA-C alleles having the fewest.

The cohort comprised hundreds of healthy bone marrow donors. All cohort members were sampled while nominally healthy, although unrecorded immune exposures were likely present. The donor tested CMV seropositive and was one of the 289 seropositive cohort members. A peripheral blood sample was provided by each donor, and peripheral blood mononuclear cells were used for TCR beta sequencing. Genomic DNA extraction from the blood cell samples was performed with the Qiagen DNeasy Blood Extraction Kit. Preparation of the library involved the immunoSEQ multiplex PCR assay. A mixture of 60 forward primers for TCR Vbeta segments and 13 reverse primers for TCR Jbeta segments was used in the multiplex PCR. The CDR3 region of rearranged TCR beta genes was amplified from genomic DNA by a multiplex PCR assay. The amplified TCR beta libraries were sequenced on the Illumina HiSeq System as 87-base-pair reads. Per the source publication's procedure: A later analysis tallied 80 million to 95 million unique TCR beta chains across the 600 to 700 repertoires, and some 10 million of those chains were shared by two or more donors. Raw reads were error-corrected and collapsed into unique sequences by a nearest-neighbor algorithm in which closely related sequences were merged to remove PCR and sequencing errors. To assign V, D and J gene segments, CDR3 sequences were aligned to IMGT reference sequences. For a sequence to be retained, a match of at least six nucleotides to both a V gene segment and a J gene segment was required. A rearrangement counted as productive if the CDR3 had no stop codons and remained in frame with V and J, and every other rearrangement counted as non-productive. Following IMGT convention, CDR3 was defined as the stretch from the second conserved V-encoded cysteine up to the conserved J-encoded phenylalanine. Sequences without an unambiguous match to a single V gene segment were excluded from the earlier analysis of several hundred of the donors. An earlier analysis of under 750 of the donors called V segments functional above 56.7% productive rearrangements and segregating when the between-donor standard deviation exceeded 5%. A statistical classification framework was built for diagnosing cytomegalovirus status from the catalog of TCR beta chain sequences. V and J gene assignment, in a later analysis, came from comparing TCR nucleotide sequences with IMGT/GENE-DB human TR gene sequences. Using the TCRdist pipeline, a later analysis assigned CDR3 sequences along with most-parsimonious VDJ recombination scenarios. A later analysis defined each TCR beta chain by its CDR3 amino acid sequence plus V-gene family, and excluded reads lacking a unique V-gene family. As a way to deal with suspected cross-contamination and a sequencing artifact, a later analysis dropped hundreds of nucleotide sequences that were highly shared and had low generation probability. In a later analysis, a clonal expansion index for each public chain was calculated from normalized within-repertoire ranks of inferred template counts. A later analysis computed generation probabilities with a VDJ recombination model fitted to out-of-frame rearrangements, and checked the results against IGoR. Hypergeometric tests were used in a later analysis to score TCR-TCR, TCR-HLA and TCR-CMV co-occurrence, with a repertoire-size bias correction applied to the TCR pairs. In a later analysis, false discovery rates were estimated by permuting HLA or CMV assignments 20 times. In a later analysis, co-occurring TCRs were grouped using DBSCAN, and TCRdist sequence similarity was added for clustering within HLA-allele-positive subsets. Repertoires with fewer than 30,000 or more than 120,000 public chains, plus five repertoires with anomalous nucleotide sharing, were excluded from co-occurrence clustering. TCRdb stores this immuneACCESS table with in-frame sequences only. Part of the clones is absent; in the studies checked, under half of the shortfall reflects unresolved V genes, and no reason is known for the rest. V, J and clone size derive from that table, while D and trimming were established from the DNA sequence. A total of some 120,000 clones appear in this sample, about four fifths of them only once. The ten largest clones add up to about 11% of the sample.

This sequence was found in a male donor in good health and CMV-seropositive. The sample taken for sequencing was PBMCs.

The CDR3 reads CAWNLGAGTYNEQFF. The DNA is TGTGCCTGGAACCTAGGTGCGGGGACCTACAATGAGCAGTTCTTC. The receptor chain draws on TRBV30 and TRBJ2-1; a weak D assignment points to TRBD2 (6 bases agree). From the germline V gene (reference sequence), CDR1 is GTSNPN and CDR2 is SVGIG. V is pared back by 4 bases and J by 2 bases, with 15 bases lying between the germline termini. Measured from the cysteine to the phenylalanine, the CDR3 is 15 residues long. Just the 45-base CDR3 DNA is kept, in frame starting at base 1.